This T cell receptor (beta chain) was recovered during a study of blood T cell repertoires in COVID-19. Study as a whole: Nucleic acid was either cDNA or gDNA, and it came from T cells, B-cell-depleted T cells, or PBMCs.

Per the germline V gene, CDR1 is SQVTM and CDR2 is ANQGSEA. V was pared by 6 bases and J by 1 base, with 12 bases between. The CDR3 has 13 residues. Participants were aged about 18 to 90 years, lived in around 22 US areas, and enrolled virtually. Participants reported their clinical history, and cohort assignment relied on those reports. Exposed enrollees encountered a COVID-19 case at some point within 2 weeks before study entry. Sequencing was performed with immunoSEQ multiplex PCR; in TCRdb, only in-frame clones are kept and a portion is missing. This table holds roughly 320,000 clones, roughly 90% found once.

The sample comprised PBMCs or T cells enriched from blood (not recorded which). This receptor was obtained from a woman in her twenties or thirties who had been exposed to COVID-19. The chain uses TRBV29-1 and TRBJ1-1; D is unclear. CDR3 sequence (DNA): TGCAGCGTCATCCGGGGTAGGAACACTGAAGCTTTCTTT. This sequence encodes CSVIRGRNTEAFF.